This TCR beta chain was identified in a study of cytomegalovirus exposure and HLA in healthy donors. Study-wide results and caveats: According to the study, 160 or so TCR beta chains were cytomegalovirus-associated.

Primers included in the PCR were 60 Vbeta and 13 Jbeta primers. Some clones are missing from TCRdb's copy, which holds only in-frame ones; the method was immunoSEQ multiplex PCR. This sample has around 140,000 clones, with about 10% found just once. The sample holds a few counts of this clone. Its specificity is not known. Trimming removed 6 bases at V and 5 bases at J, with 17 bases between. Germline values: CDR1 SGHRS, CDR2 YFSETQ. CDR3 length: 14 residues. The specimen sequenced was PBMCs. J is TRBJ2-5 and V is TRBV5-1; tentative D call: TRBD1 (6 bases). This TCR was recovered from a woman aged 40 to 50 in good health and CMV-seropositive. In DNA form, the CDR3 reads TGCGCCAGCACAATACTGACAGGTCAGGAGACCCAGTACTTC. Translation gives CASTILTGQETQYF.